Listed here is a single T cell receptor (beta chain). Its antigen is currently unknown. The source of the sample is a study of a mutant IDH1 vaccine in newly diagnosed glioma. Study-wide points: Apparently unrelated to pseudoprogression were changes in the top peripheral T cell clonotypes.

Sample time point: week 11, during vaccination. Doses consisted of 300 ug of mutant IDH1 20-mer peptide each, paired with topical imiquimod. The CDR3 contains 15 residues. Germline assignment: CDR1 SGHDT and CDR2 YYEEEE. V lost 0 bases and J 6 bases, leaving 12 bases between the germline ends. Here immunoSEQ multiplex PCR was the method, and the copy in TCRdb shows in-frame clones only, minus some. The table shows roughly 62,000 clones, with about 89% occurring only once. The receptor was isolated from a middle-aged man with glioma. The chain recombines TRBV5-6 with TRBJ1-4; D is unresolved. This material consisted of PBMCs, taken from a glioma patient whose treatment included an IDH1 peptide vaccine. The CDR3 loop reads CASSLVSVEDEKLFF. The CDR3 bases are TGTGCCAGCAGCTTGGTCTCTGTCGAGGATGAAAAACTGTTTTTT. Using reference TRBV5-6 and TRBJ1-4 for the parts outside the CDR3, the full variable domain is DAGVTQSPTHLIKTRGQQVTLRCSPKSGHDTVSWYQQALGQGPQFIFQYYEEEERQRGNFPDRFSGHQFPNYSSELNVNALLLGDSALYLCASSLVSVEDEKLFFGSGTQLSVL.